These 4 T cell receptor beta chains originate from one sample sequenced in a study of T cell repertoires in cytomegalovirus infection. TCRdb itself ran the reads through MiXCR, one entry per CDR3 protein. Of approximately 500,000 distinct CDR3 sequences listed, 11% are singletons. The sample was PBMCs. The receptors stem from a human donor in good health (CMV status not recorded). Some clones in this sample may be carry-over from other donors' samples.

This clonotype has ten or more counts. The chain combines TRBV10-3 with TRBJ1-1; 9 bases map to TRBD1. This CDR3 is built from 16 residues. Trimming took 6 bases from V and 5 from J; bases not matched to a gene: 13. Germline CDR1 reads ENHRY; CDR2 reads SYGVKD. CDR3 loop: CAISSYSQGAATEAFF. Here the CDR3 DNA reads TGTGCCATCAGCTCCTATTCACAGGGGGCGGCGACTGAAGCTTTCTTT.

Many counts were recorded for this clonotype. The chain has TRBV7-8 and TRBJ2-2; 8 bases are a match to TRBD2. Germline assignment: CDR1 SGHVS and CDR2 FQNEAQ. CDR3 size: 15 residues. V trimming: 2 bases; J trimming: 4 bases; junction bases outside the gene matches: 3. The CDR3 bases are TGTGCCAGCAGCTTACCACGGGGGGGCACCGGGGAGCTGTTTTTT. Translating gives CASSLPRGGTGELFF.

Ten or more counts support this clonotype. The V and J genes are TRBV7-9 and TRBJ2-7; 8 nucleotides match TRBD2. The CDR3 extends over 20 amino acids. V was pared by 4 bases and J by 0 bases, with 20 bases of the junction left unmatched. The germline V gene has CDR1 SEHNR and CDR2 FQNEAQ (reference sequence). The CDR3 DNA sequence: TGTGCCAGCAGCTCGTCGTCTAGCGGGCCTTCCACCTTTAGCTCCTACGAGCAGTACTTC. It translates to CASSSSSSGPSTFSSYEQYF. Full variable domain (rest looked up from reference TRBV7-9 and TRBJ2-7): DTGVSQNPRHKITKRGQNVTFRCDPISEHNRLYWYRQTLGQGPEFLTYFQNEAQLEKSRLLSDRFSAERPKGSFSTLEIQRTEQGDSAMYLCASSSSSSGPSTFSSYEQYFGPGTRLTVT.

This clonotype appeared many times. The chain recombines TRBV11-2 with TRBJ1-4, with D unclear. The CDR3 is 15 residues long. Per the germline V gene, CDR1 is SGHAT and CDR2 is FQNNGV. Trimming removed 0 bases from V and 4 bases from J, with 9 bases in between. The CDR3 protein is CASSLEGLSNEKLFF. The CDR3 nucleotides are TGTGCCAGCAGCTTAGAAGGCTTGAGTAATGAAAAACTGTTTTTT.